This TCR beta chain was documented in a study of technical replicates of blood from a handful of donors. Libraries were prepared by immunoSEQ multiplex PCR; TCRdb keeps only in-frame clonotypes and omits some of them. This sample has 70,000 to 95,000 clones, with 91% found just once. Unmatched junction bases numbered 10, after V lost 5 bases and J lost 8 bases. Per germline, CDR1 MNHEY and CDR2 SMNVEV (reference sequence). CDR3 length equals 14 residues. The sample comprised T cells isolated from PBMCs. The receptor comes from a human donor in good health. Some clones in this sample may be carry-over from other donors' samples. V is TRBV27 and J is TRBJ1-2; TRBD1 agrees at 8 bases. The CDR3 DNA reads as TGTGCCAGCAGTCGTCCAGGGGGCGCCCAGGGCTACACCTTC. This codes for CASSRPGGAQGYTF.